This is a list of T cell receptor beta chains from one sample in a study of tumor-infiltrating lymphocytes in primary liver carcinoma. From the multiplex PCR reads, TCRdb called clonotypes with MiXCR, one entry per CDR3 protein. The data hold 90,000 to 150,000 distinct CDR3 sequences, with 55% to 70% observed a single time. Sample: tumor-adjacent normal liver tissue. These receptors all stem from a woman aged 55-69 years with primary liver carcinoma and hepatitis B virus infection. Each CDR3 is given with its conserved first and last residue. The D gene is left open where the match is weak. Part of the rows lack a size; the others show once, few, many or a class for expanded clones.

>TRBV29-1|TRBJ2-2|TRBD2|.
TGCAGCGTGCGAACTAGCGGGAGCGCCGTTGGCATCGGGGAGCTGTTTTTT
CSVRTSGSAVGIGELFF
>TRBV11-1|TRBJ2-5|.|.
TGTGCCAACAGCTTAGAGCCGGGGTACCTATGGGAGACCCGGTACTTC
CANSLEPGYLWETRYF
>TRBV12-3/TRBV12-4|TRBJ2-3|.|.
TGTGCCAGCTGCCCTACCACAGATACGCAGTACTTT
CASCPTTDTQYF
>TRBV7-8|TRBJ2-1|TRBD2|.
TGTGCCAACAGCTCCATCGCTAGCGGGAGGGTGAATGAGCAGTTCTTC
CANSSIASGRVNEQFF
>TRBV10-3|TRBJ2-3|TRBD1|.
TGTGCCATCAGCTCAGCGGCTGGGACAGGGGGCACAGATACGCAGTATTTT
CAISSAAGTGGTDTQYF
>TRBV29-1|TRBJ2-5|TRBD2|.
TGCAGCGTCGATTATACTAGCGGGAGTGAGACCCAGCACTTC
CSVDYTSGSETQHF
>TRBV6-5|TRBJ1-2|.|.
TGTGCCAGCAGTTATTCCCTAACGGCAGTCTATGGCTACACCTTC
CASSYSLTAVYGYTF
>TRBV30|TRBJ2-1|.|many
TGTGCCTGGAGAGCGAAAGTGACCTACAATGAGCAGTTCTTC
CAWRAKVTYNEQFF
>TRBV30|TRBJ2-1|.|.
TGTACCTGGAGTGTACTAACCGACTACAATGAGCAGTTCTTC
CTWSVLTDYNEQFF
>TRBV28|TRBJ2-4|.|once
TGTGCCAGCAGCCTCCCCTTGGGGGCCAGAAACATTCAGTACTTC
CASSLPLGARNIQYF
>TRBV29-1|TRBJ2-7|.|once
TGCAGCGTCCGCCCTGCTTTGGGTGTATCCTCCTACGAGCAGTACTTC
CSVRPALGVSSYEQYF
>TRBV14|TRBJ2-1|TRBD2|.
TGTGCCGGCAGCCCCGGACTAGGGTTCGACAATGAGCAGCTCTTC
CAGSPGLGFDNEQLF
>TRBV12-3/TRBV12-4|TRBJ2-5|TRBD2|.
TGTGTCGGCAGTCGACGGGAGGGCCGGGGAGCCCAGTACTTC
CVGSRREGRGAQYF
>TRBV11-3|TRBJ2-3|.|once
TGTGCCAGCAGCCCTAACAACTGGCACACAGATATGCAGTATTTT
CASSPNNWHTDMQYF
>TRBV7-8|TRBJ2-1|.|many
TGTGCCAGCAGCAGAGATGTGGGAGACTCCTACAATGAGCAGTTCTTC
CASSRDVGDSYNEQFF
>TRBV4-2|TRBJ2-7|.|few
TGTGTCAGCAGCCAAGAGCGGCTCGGCGAGCAGTATTTC
CVSSQERLGEQYF
>TRBV28|TRBJ2-1|.|many
TGTGCCAGCAGGGGCAGGGTTGGTGAGCAGTTCTTC
CASRGRVGEQFF
>TRBV25-1|TRBJ2-7|TRBD2|few
TGTACCAGCAGACAAAGCGGGAGCTCCTACAATGAGCAGTACTTC
CTSRQSGSSYNEQYF
>TRBV6-1|TRBJ2-3|.|.
TGTGTCAGCAGCCAACCTTATAGCACAGATACACAGTATTTT
CVSSQPYSTDTQYF
>TRBV4-1|TRBJ2-1|.|.
TGCGCCAGCAGCCTCATACAGAGGGCTGGGGTATACAAAGAGCAGTTCTTC
CASSLIQRAGVYKEQFF
>TRBV6-5|TRBJ1-1|.|.
TGTGACAGCAGTTACGGGGGAGGTAACACTGAAGCTTTCTTT
CDSSYGGGNTEAFF
>TRBV7-3|TRBJ2-2|.|few
TGTGCCAGCAGCTTGGAGGGGAACACCGGGGAGCTGTTTTTT
CASSLEGNTGELFF
>TRBV7-9|TRBJ1-5|.|many
TGTGCCAGCAGCTTTCCCGGTCTAAATCAGCCCCAGCATTTT
CASSFPGLNQPQHF
>TRBV18|TRBJ2-3|TRBD2|.
TGTGCCAGCTCACGGGGACTAACGGGTCTGGAAGATACGCAGTATTTT
CASSRGLTGLEDTQYF
>TRBV6-1|TRBJ2-3|.|.
TGTGCCAGCAGAGCCGGGACATGGGGCCAAACAGATATGCAGTATTTT
CASRAGTWGQTDMQYF
>TRBV28|TRBJ2-1|TRBD2|few
TGTGCCAGCAGTCTAGCGGGAGCCCTCAATGAGCAGTTCTTC
CASSLAGALNEQFF
>TRBV5-6|TRBJ2-1|TRBD2|once
TGTGCCAGCAGCTTCGGGCCTAGCGGAAACAATCAGCAGTTCTTC
CASSFGPSGNNQQFF
>TRBV5-1|TRBJ2-3|TRBD2|.
TGCGCCAGCAGCTTGGCGGGGACTAGCAGGAACGTAAATACGCAGTATTTT
CASSLAGTSRNVNTQYF
>TRBV5-6|TRBJ2-2|.|many
TGTGCCAGCACCTATGCCGGGGAGCTGTTTTTT
CASTYAGELFF
>TRBV29-1|TRBJ2-3|.|.
TGCAGCGCCGGAACCACGAGCACAAATACGCAGTATTTT
CSAGTTSTNTQYF
>TRBV12-3/TRBV12-4|TRBJ2-6|.|.
TGTGCCAGAAGTTTCCGTTCCTGGGGAGTGGCTGGGGCCAACGTCCTGACTTTC
CARSFRSWGVAGANVLTF
>TRBV29-1|TRBJ2-7|.|.
TGCAGCATCTTCTTGGGGTCGGGTTACGAGCAGTACTTC
CSIFLGSGYEQYF
>TRBV7-9|TRBJ1-4|.|many
TGTGCCAGCAGCCCGGACAGTTTAAGCGAAAAACTGTTTTTT
CASSPDSLSEKLFF
>TRBV6-5|TRBJ2-7|.|.
TGTGCCAGCAGTTTTGCGAGGAGCTCCTATGAGCAGTACTTC
CASSFARSSYEQYF
>TRBV29-1|TRBJ2-1|TRBD2|.
TGCAGCGATTCGCGGGGATTTCGACTAGCGGGAGGCAATGAGCAGTTCTTC
CSDSRGFRLAGGNEQFF
>TRBV6-5|TRBJ2-3|TRBD1|.
TGTGTCAGCAGTCCCGGACAGGGCGGGACCTATAGCGCAGATACGCAGTATTTT
CVSSPGQGGTYSADTQYF
>TRBV28|TRBJ1-4|.|.
TGTGCCAGCACTAATCGGCAGGGTGGAGAAAAACTGTTTTTT
CASTNRQGGEKLFF
>TRBV11-2|TRBJ2-6|.|.
TGTGCCAGCAGCTCAGTAGTAGCGCTGACCTCTGGGGTCAACGTCCTGACTTTC
CASSSVVALTSGVNVLTF
>TRBV10-3|TRBJ2-1|TRBD2|.
TGTGCCATCAGCGGCTCGCCGGCGGGAGGGCTCGTTGAGCAGTTCTTC
CAISGSPAGGLVEQFF
>TRBV4-2|TRBJ1-2|.|.
TGTGTCAGCAGCCAAGTTGGGACTAACTATGACTACACCTTC
CVSSQVGTNYDYTF
>TRBV11-1|TRBJ2-3|.|once
TGTGCCAGCAGCCCCCGACGGGGGTCAAGCACAGATACGCTGTGTTTT
CASSPRRGSSTDTLCF
>TRBV28|TRBJ2-2|TRBD2|many
TGTGCCAGCAGTTTCCCATCAGCTAGCGGGAGTGGGGCCGGGGAGCTGTTTTTT
CASSFPSASGSGAGELFF
>TRBV6-2/TRBV6-3|TRBJ1-6|.|.
TGTGCCAACAGTTACCGAAGGGCGTCAGGGGCACCCCTCCACTTT
CANSYRRASGAPLHF
>TRBV5-1|TRBJ1-2|.|.
TGCTCCAGCAGCTTGGAGGGATTCGACGGTTACACCTTC
CSSSLEGFDGYTF
>TRBV12-3/TRBV12-4|TRBJ1-5|TRBD1|many
TGTGCCAGCAGCACGACAGGGGTAAGCAATCAGCCCCAGCATTTT
CASSTTGVSNQPQHF
>TRBV11-2|TRBJ2-1|.|.
TGTGCCAGCAGCAAGAGGAGGGCGGGATCCTTCTACAATGAGCAGTTCTTC
CASSKRRAGSFYNEQFF
>TRBV11-2|TRBJ2-7|.|.
TGTGCCAGCAGCCGTGGACCAGCGAGAGTCTACGAGCAGTACTTC
CASSRGPARVYEQYF
>TRBV14|TRBJ2-7|TRBD1|.
TGTACCAGCCGACCGGGACAGAACTCGTACGAGCAGTACTTC
CTSRPGQNSYEQYF
>TRBV6-2/TRBV6-3|TRBJ2-1|.|.
TGTACAAGCATGGTGACTGCAAACAATGAACAGTTCTTC
CTSMVTANNEQFF
>TRBV18|TRBJ1-1|TRBD1|.
TGTGCCAGCTCAGACAGGGGATTGGGGAACACTGAAGCTTTCTTT
CASSDRGLGNTEAFF
>TRBV5-1|TRBJ2-6|TRBD1|.
TGTGCCAGCAGTCTTTACTTGACAGGGTCCTCTGGGACCAACGTCCTGACTTTC
CASSLYLTGSSGTNVLTF
>TRBV12-5|TRBJ2-3|.|.
TGTGGAACAGCAGGGATCACAGATACGCAGTATTTT
CGTAGITDTQYF
>TRBV12-3/TRBV12-4|TRBJ2-5|.|.
TGTGCCAGCAGTTTAGCGGAGAAAGATACCCGGTACTTC
CASSLAEKDTRYF
>TRBV7-8|TRBJ2-1|TRBD2|.
TGTGCCAGCATGGGCGGGAGCGCCTACCACGAGCAGTTCTTC
CASMGGSAYHEQFF
>TRBV12-5|TRBJ2-1|.|.
TGTGCTAGTGGTTTGCCTAGGGTCAATGAGCAGTTCTTC
CASGLPRVNEQFF
>TRBV7-9|TRBJ2-5|TRBD2|many
TGTGCCAGCAGCTTACCCCAAGCGGGAGGGCTAGAGACCCAGTACTTC
CASSLPQAGGLETQYF
>TRBV11-3|TRBJ2-6|.|.
TGTGTCAGCAGCCCGAGGCAGGGAACTTGGGCCAACGTCCTGACTTTC
CVSSPRQGTWANVLTF
>TRBV12-3/TRBV12-4|TRBJ2-7|.|.
TGTGCCAGCAGTTTTGGACGGGGCATCACATACGAGCAGTACTTC
CASSFGRGITYEQYF
>TRBV6-5|TRBJ2-1|.|.
TGTGCCAGCAGCCACGTACTAGACAGTGAGCAGTTCTTC
CASSHVLDSEQFF